Listed here is a single T cell receptor (beta chain). The data originate from a study of regulatory T cells in long-lasting Graves disease. Overall study context: Patients newly diagnosed with Graves' had been on antithyroid drugs for under 3 months.

Documented time point: newly diagnosed GD, antithyroid drugs for less than 3 months. Isolated PBMC RNA provided the starting material for the TCR library. iRepertoire HTBI primers and Arm-PCR of CDR3 regions built TCR beta libraries. Per the original data handling: Sequenced samples collectively carried under 75 TRBV and 14 to 15 TRBJ segments. Each CDR3 protein gets one entry after TCRdb re-called the multiplex PCR reads with MiXCR. Clone size and V and J calls follow TCRdb, not the original study. The table has 510,000 or so distinct CDR3 sequences, about 12% seen once. Germline values: CDR1 LNHDA, CDR2 SQIVND (reference sequence). Trimming left V 0 bases short and J 7 bases short, with 13 bases between. The CDR3 spans 15 residues. These data are also associated with another study on T cells in Graves' hyperthyroidism and ophthalmopathy.

This clonotype originated in a woman in her thirties with Graves disease. V and J are TRBV19 and TRBJ1-5; D is uncertain. The starting material was peripheral blood mononuclear cells (PBMCs), obtained at new diagnosis, from a patient treated with antithyroid drugs. CDR3 protein: CASSIEGRTNQPQHF. As DNA, the CDR3 is TGTGCCAGTAGTATAGAGGGAAGAACTAACCAGCCCCAGCATTTT. The full variable domain, its missing parts supplied by reference TRBV19 and TRBJ1-5, is DGGITQSPKYLFRKEGQNVTLSCEQNLNHDAMYWYRQDPGQGLRLIYYSQIVNDFQKGDIAEGYSVSREKKESFPLTVTSAQKNPTAFYLCASSIEGRTNQPQHFGDGTRLSIL.